The 32 T cell receptor beta chains presented below share a single source sample, sequenced in a study of blood T cells in healthy people across ages. Together with a sample-barcoded 5' primer, a J-beta primer mix was included in a second PCR lasting about 6 to 11 cycles. Each CDR3 protein gets one entry after TCRdb re-called the 5' RACE reads with MiXCR. The profile shows approximately 1.5 million distinct CDR3 sequences, around 40% of them singletons. Sequenced sample: blood. The receptors here all came from a woman between 18 and 30 years old in good health.

The rearrangement joins TRBV5-4 to TRBJ2-3; D is perhaps TRBD1 or TRBD2 (6 bases each). V dropped 4 bases and J dropped 0 bases, with 15 bases sitting between them. Germline V gene lookup returns CDR1 SGHNT and CDR2 YYREEE (reference sequence). The CDR3 covers 16 residues. CDR3 residues: CASSLPQGTSTDTQYF. The CDR3 DNA sequence: TGTGCCAGCAGCCTCCCCCAGGGGACTAGCACAGATACGCAGTATTTT.

The rearrangement links TRBV6-2 or TRBV6-3 to TRBJ2-7, with a tentative D call TRBD2 (5 bases). The J call may be incorrect, as the DNA end agrees better with TRBJ2-5. CDR3 length equals 12 residues. The V gene's germline CDR1 is MNHEY and CDR2 SVGEGT. CDR3 sequence reads: CASNDPGKTQYF. The CDR3 coding sequence is TGTGCCAGCAATGACCCCGGGAAGACCCAGTACTTC.

This rearrangement joins TRBV27 to TRBJ2-2; D may match TRBD1 or TRBD2 (5 bases each). V lost 2 bases to trimming and J lost 4 bases, with 14 bases between them. CDR1 is MNHEY and CDR2 is SMNVEV in the germline V gene (reference sequence). This CDR3 is 16 amino acids long. This chain's CDR3 is CASSLEGPSTTGELFF. The CDR3, as DNA: TGTGCCAGCAGTTTAGAGGGGCCTTCTACCACCGGGGAGCTGTTTTTT.

V gene TRBV12-3 or TRBV12-4 combines with J gene TRBJ2-1; D ambiguous. Trimming shortened V by 5 bases and J by 2 bases, and 13 bases separated the two germline ends. The CDR3 spans 15 residues. In nucleotides, the CDR3 is TGTGCCAGCAGTCCCTCGGTAGATCCCTACAATGAGCAGTTCTTC. It yields the protein CASSPSVDPYNEQFF.

The table lists this clonotype with a few counts. The chain employs TRBV12-3 or TRBV12-4 and TRBJ2-7; possibly TRBD1 or TRBD2 for D (5 bases each). The CDR3 loop spans 12 amino acids. With 6 bases removed from V and 4 bases from J, the gap between germline ends came to 10 bases. CDR3 nucleotide sequence: TGTGCCAGCAGGCTAGAGGGGTACGAGCAGTACTTC. It codes for CASRLEGYEQYF.

This chain joins TRBV27 and TRBJ1-2, with D tentatively TRBD1 (6 bases). The CDR3 spans 16 residues. Germline CDR1 MNHEY, CDR2 SMNVEV (reference sequence). The V gene lost 4 bases and the J gene lost 3 bases, with 18 bases spanning the gap. The CDR3: CASSSLSGGPYYGYTF. CDR3 coding DNA: TGTGCCAGCAGTTCATTATCGGGGGGGCCCTACTATGGCTACACCTTC.

The V gene is TRBV11-3, the J gene TRBJ2-2, with D perhaps being TRBD1 or TRBD2 (5 bases each). Germline CDR1 SGHNT, CDR2 YENEEA. This CDR3 has 18 amino acids. V gave up 0 bases and J gave up 2 bases, with 16 bases separating them. This CDR3 reads CASSLDTWDGDNTGELFF. CDR3 coding DNA: TGTGCCAGCAGCTTAGATACCTGGGACGGCGATAACACCGGGGAGCTGTTTTTT. Filled out from reference TRBV11-3 and TRBJ2-2, the complete variable domain reads EAGVVQSPRYKIIEKKQPVAFWCNPISGHNTLYWYLQNLGQGPELLIRYENEEAVDDSQLPKDRFSAERLKGVDSTLKIQPAELGDSAVYLCASSLDTWDGDNTGELFFGEGSRLTVL.

The chain uses TRBV29-1 and TRBJ2-7; D not certain. Germline V gene data show CDR1 as SQVTM and CDR2 as ANQGSEA. V shed 4 bases and J shed 0 bases, with 13 bases lying between them. The CDR3 is made up of 14 amino acids. This chain's CDR3 is CSVVIGRSSYEQYF. For the CDR3, the DNA is TGCAGCGTTGTAATAGGCAGAAGCTCCTACGAGCAGTACTTC.

This sequence joins TRBV5-1 and TRBJ2-5; 9 positions agree with TRBD1. The J call could be wrong; TRBJ2-7 is a better fit for the DNA end. In germline, CDR1 is SGHRS, CDR2 YFSETQ. This CDR3 is 16 amino acids long. The CDR3 DNA sequence: TGCGCCAGCAGCCCGCGAGTAGGACAGGGGTTCTACGAGCAGTACTTC. The encoded protein is CASSPRVGQGFYEQYF.

V is TRBV24-1 and J is TRBJ2-1; TRBD2 matches at 9 bases. V was pared by 4 bases and J by 3 bases, with 3 bases of the junction left unmatched. The CDR3 is 15 residues long. Per germline, CDR1 KGHDR and CDR2 SFDVKD. CDR3 in DNA: TGTGCCACCAGTGAACCTAGCGGGAACTACAATGAGCAGTTCTTC. This gives the protein CATSEPSGNYNEQFF.

This clonotype occurred once. The rearrangement uses TRBV7-4 and TRBJ2-5, with 14 bases matching TRBD2. The germline gives CDR1 SGHVT, CDR2 SQSDAQ. J was trimmed by 5 bases and V by 5 bases; bases with no gene match: 13. This CDR3 is built from 18 residues. The DNA of the CDR3 is TGTGCCAGCAGCCCATCTACAAGACTAGCGGGGGGGCCGGAGACCCAGTACTTC. It translates to CASSPSTRLAGGPETQYF.

The rearrangement uses TRBV12-5 and TRBJ2-1; 11 bases are a match to TRBD2. With 2 bases clipped from V and 10 bases from J, the junction kept 7 bases outside the gene matches. Germline lookup yields CDR1 LGHNT and CDR2 FRNRAP. The CDR3 runs 15 residues. As DNA, the CDR3 is TGTGCTAGTGGTTTGCGTAGCGGGGGGGCCTGGGAGCAGTTCTTC. This gives the protein CASGLRSGGAWEQFF.

The chain recombines TRBV4-1 with TRBJ1-3, with D tentatively TRBD1 (5 bases). Germline V CDR1 and CDR2: MGHRA, YSYEKL. The CDR3 length is 17 residues. V lost 0 bases and J lost 0, with 12 bases in between. The CDR3 protein is CASSQDQGRPSGNTIYF. CDR3 bases: TGCGCCAGCAGCCAAGATCAGGGCAGGCCCTCTGGAAACACCATATATTTT.

The rearrangement links TRBV2 to TRBJ1-2; D is uncertain. The CDR3 has 17 residues. CDR1 is SNHLY, CDR2 FYNNEI, per germline. V lost 0 bases and J 3 bases, leaving 17 bases between the germline ends. The CDR3 is CASSEAETVVLDYGYTF. The CDR3 bases are TGTGCCAGCAGTGAAGCCGAGACGGTAGTCTTGGACTATGGCTACACCTTC. Supplemented by reference TRBV2 and TRBJ1-2, the full variable domain reads EPEVTQTPSHQVTQMGQEVILRCVPISNHLYFYWYRQILGQKVEFLVSFYNNEISEKSEIFDDQFSVERPDGSNFTLKIRSTKLEDSAMYFCASSEAETVVLDYGYTFGSGTRLTVV.

The chain recombines TRBV6-6 with TRBJ2-3; D ambiguous. Trimming cost V 2 bases and J 4 bases, with 13 bases left between them. Germline V gene data show CDR1 as MNHNY and CDR2 as SVGAGI (reference sequence). The CDR3 consists of 15 residues. CDR3 residues: CASSYAFSGPDTQYF. In DNA, the CDR3 is TGTGCCAGCAGTTACGCGTTCTCAGGACCAGATACGCAGTATTTT.

In this sample, this clonotype turned up once. J is TRBJ2-4 and V is TRBV28; tentative D call: TRBD2 (5 bases). Germline loops: CDR1 MDHEN, CDR2 SYDVKM. Trimming removed 6 bases from V and 7 bases from J, with 13 bases in between. The CDR3 spans 13 residues. CDR3 sequence: CASRDYSGNIQYF. As DNA, the CDR3 is TGTGCCAGCAGAGACTACAGTGGCAACATTCAGTACTTC.

This clonotype was detected only a few times. The rearrangement joins TRBV30 to TRBJ2-7; a weak D match, TRBD2 (6 bases). The germline V gene has CDR1 GTSNPN and CDR2 SVGIG (reference sequence). V shed 0 bases and J shed 6 bases, with 15 bases lying between them. The CDR3 covers 14 residues. DNA for the CDR3: TGTGCCTGGAGTGTAGAGACTAGACGTCTCGAGCAGTACTTC. This sequence encodes CAWSVETRRLEQYF.

The chain links TRBV27 to TRBJ2-7; 7 bases line up with TRBD1. V shed 6 bases, J shed 3 bases, and the junction held 5 bases outside the gene matches. Per the germline V gene, CDR1 is MNHEY and CDR2 is SMNVEV (reference sequence). This CDR3 is 13 amino acids long. The DNA for the CDR3 is TGTGCCAGCAGATTGGGACAGAGCTACGAGCAGTACTTC. It translates to CASRLGQSYEQYF.

This clonotype was counted a few times. This sequence joins TRBV29-1 and TRBJ1-5; D ambiguous. Trimming stripped 6 bases from V and 0 bases from J, with 15 bases between. This CDR3 contains 15 residues. Germline CDR1 SQVTM, CDR2 ANQGSEA. As DNA, the CDR3 is TGCAGCGTCCCCAGGAGTGTTGATAGCAATCAGCCCCAGCATTTT. It is translated as CSVPRSVDSNQPQHF.

This clonotype was seen a handful of times. The chain is built from TRBV20-1 and TRBJ1-2; perhaps TRBD1 as D (5 bases). The CDR3 spans 15 residues. V was clipped by 2 bases and J by 10 bases, with 23 bases between them. Germline assignment: CDR1 DFQATT and CDR2 SNEGSKA (reference sequence). CDR3 residues: CSARLRIRDGGIYTF. The CDR3 DNA follows: TGCAGTGCTAGACTCCGTATACGGGACGGCGGGATCTACACCTTC.

To note about this clonotype: The junction shows a germline mismatch at one end, possibly a read error. V usage is TRBV29-1 and J usage is TRBJ2-1, with TRBD2 identical over 7 bases. Germline V gene sequence: CDR1 SQVTM, CDR2 ANQGSEA. The CDR3 spans 13 residues. In nucleotides, the CDR3 is TGCAGCGTTGGAGGGAGGGCCGGAAATGGGCAGTTCTTC. Translating gives CSVGGRAGNGQFF.

V gene TRBV29-1 combines with J gene TRBJ1-1, with unresolved D. The germline V and J ends were trimmed by 4 bases and 4 bases, with 10 bases remaining between them. Germline V gene lookup returns CDR1 SQVTM and CDR2 ANQGSEA. CDR3 size: 12 residues. For the CDR3, the DNA is TGCAGCGTTGTGATGAGCGGCACTGAAGCTTTCTTT. It specifies CSVVMSGTEAFF.

The rearrangement uses TRBV28 and TRBJ2-1; TRBD2 agrees at 8 bases. V shed 6 bases and J 2 bases; nucleotides not matched to a gene: 9. The CDR3 is 16 residues long. Germline V CDR1 and CDR2: MDHEN, SYDVKM. The CDR3 protein is CASRSLTSATYNEQFF. The CDR3 nucleotides read TGTGCCAGCAGGAGCCTGACTAGCGCAACCTACAATGAGCAGTTCTTC.

The gene calls are TRBV20-1 and TRBJ1-2, with TRBD1 identical over 8 bases. This CDR3 is built from 11 residues. J lost 8 bases, V lost 6 bases, and 5 bases had no gene match. Germline V lookup: CDR1 DFQATT, CDR2 SNEGSKA (reference sequence). CDR3 sequence (DNA): TGCAGTGCGGCGCAGGGGGCCGGCTACACCTTC. Translating it yields CSAAQGAGYTF.

In its sample, this clonotype was seen a few times. The CDR3 region has the DNA TGCGCCAGCAGCTTGGAGGGGTACCAAGAGACCCAGTACTTC. It encodes CASSLEGYQETQYF. The J gene is TRBJ2-5, the V gene TRBV5-1, with a weak D call TRBD1 (5 bases). CDR1 SGHRS and CDR2 YFSETQ come from the germline V gene. This CDR3 is 14 amino acids long. V lost 0 bases, J lost 0 bases, and 6 bases lay in between.

This chain links TRBV28 with TRBJ1-2; D remains ambiguous. Germline-derived CDR1 and CDR2 are MDHEN and SYDVKM. V was pared by 6 bases and J by 0 bases, with 8 bases between. The CDR3 consists of 13 residues. CDR3 coding DNA: TGTGCCAGCAGCCAAGCCGCTAACTATGGCTACACCTTC. Amino acids: CASSQAANYGYTF.

The rearrangement links TRBV20-1 to TRBJ2-3; 15 positions match TRBD2. Germline V gene data show CDR1 as DFQATT and CDR2 as SNEGSKA (reference sequence). The CDR3 runs to 18 residues. Trimming took 5 bases from V and 2 from J; bases not matched to a gene: 11. The chain's CDR3 is CSASRTSGGASNTDTQYF. CDR3 DNA sequence: TGCAGTGCTTCCCGGACTAGCGGGGGGGCCTCAAACACAGATACGCAGTATTTT.

The rearrangement links TRBV4-3 to TRBJ2-1; 13 bases map to TRBD2. The V and J ends lost 5 bases and 6 bases, in that order; junction bases with no gene match: 13. CDR1 LGHNA and CDR2 YSLEER come from the germline V gene. The CDR3 length is 18 residues. The CDR3 coding sequence is TGCGCCAGCAGCAAAAGCAAGACTAGCGGGGGGTCGGGCAATGAGCAGTTCTTC. Its protein is CASSKSKTSGGSGNEQFF.

This clonotype was counted between two and nine times. The chain recombines TRBV5-1 with TRBJ2-1, with D unclear. V lost 4 bases and J 9 bases, leaving 17 bases between the germline ends. CDR1 SGHRS and CDR2 YFSETQ come from the germline V gene. The CDR3 contains 14 residues. CDR3 in amino acids: CASSVDPLGTEQFF. The CDR3 DNA sequence: TGCGCCAGCAGCGTGGATCCCCTAGGTACTGAGCAGTTCTTC.

The V gene is TRBV3-1, the J gene TRBJ2-3, with TRBD2 identical over 14 bases. The germline V gene has CDR1 LGHDT and CDR2 YNNKEL (reference sequence). V was pared by 4 bases and J by 1 base, with 7 bases of the junction left unmatched. CDR3 length: 18 residues. CDR3 coding DNA: TGTGCCAGCAGCCGCGGGACTAGCGGGAGTTCCGGCACAGATACGCAGTATTTT. This gives the protein CASSRGTSGSSGTDTQYF.

The chain uses TRBV12-3 or TRBV12-4 and TRBJ2-4, with 11 bases fitting TRBD2. This CDR3 is built from 13 residues. V trimming: 2 bases; J trimming: 12 bases; junction bases outside the gene matches: 3. DNA of the CDR3: TGTGCCAGCAGTTTACGCCTAGCGGGGGGTCAGTACTTC. It is translated as CASSLRLAGGQYF.

In its sample, this clonotype was seen a few times. The CDR3 nucleotides are TGTGCCAGCAGTTTCCTATGGCGGGAGGTGAATGAGCAGTTCTTC. Encoded protein: CASSFLWREVNEQFF. The J gene is TRBJ2-1, the V gene TRBV12-3 or TRBV12-4, with 8 bases matching TRBD2. CDR3 length: 15 amino acids. V dropped 3 bases and J dropped 7; count of bases not matched to a gene: 8.